This T cell receptor beta chain stems from a study of Tregs in tolerant kidney transplant recipients. V lost 2 bases to trimming and J lost 0 bases, with 9 bases between them. CDR1 and CDR2 (germline): SGHRS, YFSETQ. This CDR3 contains 15 residues. This table comes from immunoSEQ multiplex PCR, and its TCRdb copy is limited to in-frame clones, with some not included. The sample shows about 81,000 clones, roughly 91% of them seen only once. The nonmyeloablative bone marrow transplants came from related graft donors, with transient mixed chimerism. The source was CD4+ T cells from blood (PBMCs), collected 24 months after the transplant. The sequence came from a human patient who received a combined kidney and bone marrow transplant. A share of the T cells may be of graft donor origin. The V gene is TRBV5-1, the J gene TRBJ1-5; weak D call: TRBD1 (6 bases). CDR3 sequence (DNA): TGCGCCAGCAGCTTTCAGGGGCTTAGCAATCAGCCCCAGCATTTT. It translates to CASSFQGLSNQPQHF.